What follows describes a single T cell receptor (beta chain). Antigen unknown. The CDR3 sequence is 15 residues long. Germline loops: CDR1 SGHTA, CDR2 FQGNSA. Trimming took 3 bases from V and 7 from J; bases not matched to a gene: 3. Method: immunoSEQ multiplex PCR; TCRdb's copy keeps in-frame clones and lacks some. The sample records about 150,000 clones, about 90% being singletons. The data are from a study of T cell responses to AZD1222 COVID-19 vaccine. Whole-study findings and limits: Epitopes outside B.1.351 and B.1.1.7 mutated regions reportedly drew nearly half of spike TCRs. Repertoires were sampled only after the peak T cell response.

This TCR derives from an adult who received the AZD1222 COVID-19 vaccine. The rearrangement joins TRBV7-2 to TRBJ2-1; 13 nucleotides line up with TRBD2. Material: peripheral blood, obtained 28 days after the second AZD1222 dose. In nucleotides, the CDR3 is TGTGCCAGCAGCTTGGGGACTAGCGGGGTAAATGAGCAGTTCTTC. This encodes CASSLGTSGVNEQFF. The whole variable domain, remainder taken from reference TRBV7-2 and TRBJ2-1, is GAGVSQSPSNKVTEKGKDVELRCDPISGHTALYWYRQSLGQGLEFLIYFQGNSAPDKSGLPSDRFSAERTGGSVSTLTIQRTQQEDSAVYLCASSLGTSGVNEQFFGPGTRLTVL.